This T cell receptor beta chain was sequenced during a study of T cell responses to AZD1222 COVID-19 vaccine (dated by TCRdb to 2020 to 2022). In terms of the full investigation: TCR sequencing was performed for roughly 240 trial participants, of whom some 200 were given two doses of AZD1222 and around 25 were given two doses of MenACWY control vaccine. Trial participants were enrolled by age into subgroups of 18-55, 56-69 and 70-plus years, and 148, 28 and 57 TCR-sequenced participants, respectively, were included in these subgroups.

The CDR3 regions of human TCRbeta chains were analyzed by immunosequencing. Concerning the study's data processing: TCRs in the repertoires were compared against a reference library of SARS-CoV-2-specific TCRs that had been generated with the MIRA antigen-specificity platform. Breadth meant the fraction of unique TCRs that were SARS-CoV-2-associated, whereas depth meant the fraction of total T cells that were SARS-CoV-2-associated. Each spike-specific TCR was assigned to its reactive spike region and to a CD4 or CD8 class using the MIRA data. Log10-transformed breadth and depth values were compared by one-way ANOVA with Sidak's multiple comparisons tests. TCRdb limited this immuneACCESS table to in-frame rearrangements with V and J called. A share of clones is missing; checked studies link under half to unresolved V genes, and the rest is unexplained. V and J calls plus clone size are reproduced from that table; the DNA served to infer D and trimming. The sample table shows roughly 150,000 clones, and roughly 90% are seen once. 1% to 1.5% of the sample comes from the top ten.

Overall results and qualifications from the work: Because no day 14 peak-response samples were available, the repertoires could be characterized only after the peak T cell response. Most participants were white British and females outnumbered males, and the authors suggested that clonal diversity may have been underestimated. After two AZD1222 doses, spike-specific TCR breadth and depth were significantly higher than at day 0 and than in MenACWY recipients. Epitopes outside the regions mutated in the B.1.351 and B.1.1.7 variants were reportedly recognized by nearly half of the unique spike-specific TCRs. Conclusions about previously exposed vaccinees are limited, since just 6 or 7 AZD1222 recipients were seropositive for SARS-CoV-2 at baseline. The whole spike protein was spanned by vaccine-associated CD4 TCRs, and dominant responses were seen in regions 160-218 and 743-854. In the small 56-69-year group, the increase in depth fell short of significance, most likely because of low power.

What this sample's time point label stands for: about 28 days (+/-7) after the second vaccine dose. AZD1222 recipients given second doses at about 4 weeks or at about 12 weeks were pooled, since spike-specific TCR depth and breadth were not found to differ between the two schedules. Vaccinee samples came from UK trials COV001 and COV002, including a single-blind randomized controlled phase 2/3 trial of AZD1222 (ChAdOx1 nCoV-19) in healthy adults. For TCRbeta chain sequencing, PBMC samples were collected from trial participants at day 0 and at day 28 after the second dose. Only one count was recorded for this clone. The target of this receptor is not known. The record has no base qualities; no much larger clone is one base away. The sample in question was peripheral blood, obtained 28 days after the second AZD1222 dose. This TCR derives from an adult who received the AZD1222 COVID-19 vaccine.

The CDR3 reads as follows: CASSFHRGAGNIQYF. The DNA is as follows: TGCGCCAGCAGCTTTCACAGGGGAGCCGGTAACATTCAGTACTTC. Recombination linked TRBV5-1 to TRBJ2-4; TRBD1 agrees with 7 junctional bases. For this chain, trimming is 2 bases at the V end and 7 bases at the J end, and the number of junction bases without a gene match is 9. As encoded in the germline V gene, CDR1 is SGHRS while CDR2 is YFSETQ. Its CDR3 holds 15 amino acids, cysteine through phenylalanine. The CDR3 DNA has 45 bases and is translated from base 1.